These T cell receptor beta chains were read from a single sample in a study of blood T cells in healthy people across ages. TCRdb re-analysed the 5' RACE reads in MiXCR, keeping a single row per CDR3 protein. Here the sample spans around 1,000,000 distinct CDR3 sequences, about 25% being singletons. This sample was shared with a second study, whose subject was T cells of mothers and their children.

The sequenced material came from blood. These receptors were collected from a girl aged 2 to 10 in good health. Each CDR3 is given with its conserved first and last residue. The D gene is left open where the match is weak. Where a row states a size, it is once, few, many or the class of an expanded clone; other rows omit it.

few,TRBJ2-1,TRBD2,TRBV2,CASSDSGLAGVYEQFF,TGTGCCAGCTCGGATTCTGGGCTAGCGGGAGTCTATGAGCAGTTCTTC
.,TRBJ2-2,.,TRBV3-1,CASSQGFAGELFF,TGTGCCAGCAGCCAGGGGTTCGCCGGGGAGCTGTTTTTT
few,TRBJ2-4,TRBD1,TRBV4-1,CASSQDGQGGNIQYF,TGCGCCAGCAGCCAAGATGGACAGGGGGGGAACATTCAGTACTTC
few,TRBJ2-3,TRBD2,TRBV4-1,CASSQGTSGADTQYF,TGCGCCAGCAGCCAAGGGACTAGCGGCGCAGATACGCAGTATTTT
few,TRBJ2-1,.,TRBV29-1,CSVEPTGLRQFF,TGCAGCGTTGAACCCACAGGTCTAAGGCAGTTCTTC
.,TRBJ2-1,.,TRBV7-2,CASSLGDFVDEQFF,TGTGCCAGCAGCTTAGGGGACTTTGTAGATGAGCAGTTCTTC
.,TRBJ1-1,TRBD1,TRBV6-2/TRBV6-3,CASSLQRDRANPRTEAFF,TGTGCCAGCAGTCTTCAGCGGGACAGGGCTAATCCAAGAACTGAAGCTTTCTTT
.,TRBJ1-6,.,TRBV5-6,CASSLDRGFNSPLHF,TGTGCCAGCAGCTTGGACAGAGGATTTAATTCACCCCTCCACTTT
few,TRBJ1-2,.,TRBV12-3/TRBV12-4,CASSPGLSYGYTF,TGTGCCAGCAGTCCTGGACTGTCCTATGGCTACACCTTC
.,TRBJ2-3,.,TRBV7-3,CASSQTGHTTDTQYF,TGTGCCAGCAGCCAGACGGGACACACCACAGATACGCAGTATTTT
.,TRBJ2-1,.,TRBV5-1,CASTLLLADKNNEQFF,TGCGCCAGCACCCTTCTGCTAGCCGACAAGAACAATGAGCAGTTCTTC
.,TRBJ1-1,TRBD1,TRBV7-3,CASSNDRGNEAFF,TGTGCCAGCAGCAATGACAGGGGAAATGAAGCTTTCTTT
.,TRBJ1-1,.,TRBV19,CASSISDSLNTEAFF,TGTGCCAGTAGTATAAGCGACAGCCTGAACACTGAAGCTTTCTTT
.,TRBJ2-1,TRBD1,TRBV4-1,CASSHPRAKQGYSYNEQFF,TGCGCCAGCAGCCACCCCCGGGCGAAACAGGGGTATTCCTACAATGAGCAGTTCTTC
.,TRBJ2-2,TRBD1,TRBV12-3/TRBV12-4,CASSSYLGQGRSGELFF,TGTGCCAGCAGTAGTTATCTGGGACAGGGTAGGTCCGGGGAGCTGTTTTTT
.,TRBJ2-5,.,TRBV7-8,CASSPPSLGHEETQYF,TGTGCCAGCAGCCCCCCCTCCCTGGGACACGAAGAGACCCAGTACTTC
.,TRBJ2-1,.,TRBV7-9,CASSPLDTGGNEQFF,TGTGCCAGCAGCCCCCTGGACACCGGAGGCAATGAGCAGTTCTTC
.,TRBJ2-7,.,TRBV20-1,CSARDLVRGWEQYF,TGCAGTGCTAGAGATCTGGTACGAGGCTGGGAGCAGTACTTC
.,TRBJ1-5,.,TRBV4-1,CASSQVHSNQPQHF,TGCGCCAGCAGCCAAGTGCACAGCAATCAGCCCCAGCATTTT
.,TRBJ2-1,.,TRBV20-1,CSARDPTINEQFF,TGCAGTGCTAGAGATCCCACAATCAATGAGCAGTTCTTC
few,TRBJ1-3,TRBD1,TRBV7-9,CARKNRGPGNTMYF,TGTGCCAGGAAGAACAGGGGGCCTGGAAACACCATGTATTTT
few,TRBJ2-7,.,TRBV5-1,CASSHDDRNYEQYF,TGCGCCAGCAGCCACGATGACAGGAACTACGAGCAGTACTTC
few,TRBJ2-1,TRBD1,TRBV27,CASSSQTGFGEQFF,TGTGCCAGCAGTTCACAGACAGGGTTTGGGGAGCAGTTCTTC
.,TRBJ2-5,TRBD2,TRBV27,CASSPTSGSQETQYF,TGTGCCAGCAGTCCTACTAGCGGGAGCCAAGAGACCCAGTACTTC
few,TRBJ2-3,.,TRBV7-6,CASSLVSLGITDTQYF,TGTGCCAGCAGCTTAGTATCCCTGGGGATAACAGATACGCAGTATTTT
.,TRBJ2-3,.,TRBV29-1,CSVDGAGINTDTQYF,TGCAGCGTTGATGGGGCAGGGATAAACACAGATACGCAGTATTTT
few,TRBJ2-1,.,TRBV12-3/TRBV12-4,CASRWDLNNEQFF,TGTGCCAGCAGGTGGGACTTAAACAATGAGCAGTTCTTC
few,TRBJ2-7,.,TRBV14,CASSQEGVGSYEQYF,TGTGCCAGCAGCCAAGAAGGTGTGGGTTCCTACGAGCAGTACTTC
few,TRBJ2-1,.,TRBV11-2,CASSLMWRGSVNEQFF,TGTGCCAGCAGCTTAATGTGGCGGGGTAGCGTCAATGAGCAGTTCTTC
.,TRBJ2-3,.,TRBV28,CASSPPPGQYF,TGTGCCAGCAGCCCACCGCCGGGACAGTATTTT
once,TRBJ2-1,.,TRBV2,CASSLPYGEQFF,TGTGCCAGCAGCCTACCCTACGGTGAGCAGTTCTTC
few,TRBJ2-3,.,TRBV29-1,CSVEIFADTQYF,TGCAGCGTTGAAATCTTCGCAGATACGCAGTATTTT
.,TRBJ2-5,.,TRBV10-3,CAISGQGPHVQETQYF,TGTGCCATCAGTGGGCAGGGGCCGCACGTTCAAGAGACCCAGTACTTC
.,TRBJ2-1,.,TRBV9,CASSGGAANEQFF,TGTGCCAGCAGCGGGGGGGCCGCCAATGAGCAGTTCTTC
few,TRBJ2-7,.,TRBV7-3,CASSLLPSIEQYF,TGTGCCAGCAGCTTACTCCCATCTATCGAGCAGTACTTC
.,TRBJ2-1,.,TRBV7-2,CASSSAFGSYNEQFF,TGTGCCAGCAGCTCAGCCTTCGGGAGCTACAATGAGCAGTTCTTC
few,TRBJ2-7,TRBD2,TRBV18,CASSHGGTLAENEQYF,TGTGCCAGCTCACACGGGGGGACTCTTGCGGAGAACGAGCAGTACTTC
few,TRBJ1-3,.,TRBV12-3/TRBV12-4,CASSPGRTSGNTIYF,TGTGCCAGCAGTCCGGGACGTACCTCTGGAAACACCATATATTTT
many,TRBJ1-6,.,TRBV20-1,CSARDLGLPSSSYNSPLHF,TGCAGTGCTAGAGATTTAGGACTTCCTTCAAGCTCCTATAATTCACCCCTCCACTTT
few,TRBJ2-7,TRBD1,TRBV12-3/TRBV12-4,CASRWGQGVSYEQYF,TGTGCCAGCAGGTGGGGACAGGGGGTCTCCTACGAGCAGTACTTC
.,TRBJ2-3,TRBD2,TRBV20-1,CSASGTSVGTQYF,TGCAGTGCGAGCGGTACTAGCGTCGGTACGCAGTATTTT
once,TRBJ2-1,TRBD1,TRBV29-1,CSVEGDRPHRFF,TGCAGCGTTGAGGGGGACAGGCCACATCGGTTCTTC
few,TRBJ2-2,.,TRBV9,CASSVEVGELFF,TGTGCCAGCAGCGTAGAGGTGGGGGAGCTGTTTTTT
few,TRBJ1-5,.,TRBV12-3/TRBV12-4,CASSLGGGLQPQHF,TGTGCCAGCAGTTTGGGGGGGGGCCTTCAGCCCCAGCATTTT
few,TRBJ2-3,TRBD2,TRBV20-1,CSAGLAGGLSPTQYF,TGCAGTGCCGGACTAGCGGGGGGGTTATCGCCTACGCAGTATTTT
few,TRBJ2-5,.,TRBV7-2,CASSFIGETQYF,TGTGCCAGCAGCTTTATTGGAGAGACCCAGTACTTC
.,TRBJ2-7,.,TRBV25-1,CASSEWTVDEQYF,TGTGCCAGCAGTGAATGGACAGTTGACGAGCAGTACTTC
few,TRBJ1-1,.,TRBV5-1,CASSWDKIGSGAFF,TGCGCCAGCAGCTGGGACAAAATCGGCTCCGGAGCTTTCTTT
.,TRBJ2-5,TRBD2,TRBV4-2,CASSQTSGAQETQYF,TGTGCCAGCAGCCAGACTAGCGGGGCGCAAGAGACCCAGTACTTC
few,TRBJ1-1,.,TRBV6-5,CASIRGTEAFF,TGTGCCAGCATCCGGGGGACTGAAGCTTTCTTT
few,TRBJ2-2,TRBD2,TRBV20-1,CSAREYTSGLTGELFF,TGCAGTGCTAGAGAATATACTAGCGGCTTAACCGGGGAGCTGTTTTTT
.,TRBJ2-7,.,TRBV5-1,CASSTGPNAYEQYF,TGCGCCAGCAGCACGGGACCGAACGCCTACGAGCAGTACTTC
.,TRBJ2-1,TRBD2,TRBV20-1,CSASRAGGYNEQFF,TGCAGTGCTAGCCGTGCGGGAGGTTACAATGAGCAGTTCTTC
few,TRBJ1-1,.,TRBV6-2/TRBV6-3,CASSYQDGLNTEAFF,TGTGCCAGCAGTTACCAGGACGGGTTGAACACTGAAGCTTTCTTT
.,TRBJ2-5,TRBD2,TRBV5-1,CASSRTSGRVQETQYF,TGCGCCAGCAGCCGGACTAGCGGGAGGGTCCAAGAGACCCAGTACTTC